The 24 T cell receptor beta chains below were found in one sample sequenced in a study of cytomegalovirus exposure and HLA in healthy donors. The assay was immunoSEQ multiplex PCR, and TCRdb's table has in-frame clones only and misses some. Of more than 95,000 clones in the sample, 88% are singletons; the top ten hold more than 1.5%. The sequencing sample was made of PBMCs. All receptors come from a man aged 18 to 35 in good health and CMV-seronegative.

V usage is TRBV5-1 and J usage is TRBJ2-3; the match to TRBD1 covers 8 bases. The V gene's germline CDR1 is SGHRS and CDR2 YFSETQ. The CDR3 loop spans 17 amino acids. V gave up 8 bases and J gave up 0 bases; unmatched junction bases: 14. CDR3 bases: TGCGCCAGTCGGGGACAGGACTATACCCTGAGCACAGATACGCAGTATTTT. Amino acid sequence: CASRGQDYTLSTDTQYF.

CDR3 in amino acids: CASSPPQSRGEQYF. The DNA of the CDR3 is TGCGCCAGCAGCCCCCCGCAGTCGCGGGGCGAGCAGTACTTC. The chain is built from TRBV10-1 and TRBJ2-7; D perhaps matches TRBD2 (6 bases). The germline gives CDR1 WNHNN, CDR2 SYGVQD (reference sequence). This CDR3 is 14 amino acids long. Deletions cut 6 bases from V and 6 bases from J, with 18 bases between.

This clone appeared a single time. The J gene is TRBJ1-2, the V gene TRBV28; the match to TRBD1 covers 11 bases. Germline CDR1 and CDR2: MDHEN and SYDVKM. The CDR3 extends over 14 amino acids. V lost 4 bases and J lost 7; bases outside the gene matches: 5. CDR3 in DNA: TGTGCCAGCAGTTGGGGACAGGGGGATCTTGGCTACACCTTC. Translating gives CASSWGQGDLGYTF.

In this sample, this clone turned up a few times. V gene TRBV6-5 combines with J gene TRBJ2-7; weak D call: TRBD1 (6 bases). The V end was cut by 10 bases, the J end by 3 bases, with 16 bases between. There are 13 residues in the CDR3. CDR1 is MNHEY, CDR2 SVGAGI, per germline. The CDR3 sequence is CATFRQESYEQYF. The CDR3 DNA reads as TGTGCCACCTTCCGACAGGAAAGCTACGAGCAGTACTTC.

As regards this clone: The same CDR3 also results from other DNA sequences found in this sample. CDR3: CASRPTGGRETQYF. CDR3 nucleotides: TGTGCCAGCAGACCTACAGGGGGCAGAGAGACCCAGTACTTC. The rearrangement uses TRBV6-5 and TRBJ2-5; 9 bases map to TRBD1. The germline V gene has CDR1 MNHEY and CDR2 SVGAGI. The CDR3 loop spans 14 amino acids. Unmatched junction bases numbered 6, after V lost 6 bases and J lost 4 bases.

This clone has a handful of counts. The chain links TRBV5-4 to TRBJ2-7, with a weak D call TRBD1 (8 bases). The CDR3 runs 14 residues. In germline, CDR1 is SGHNT, CDR2 YYREEE (reference sequence). V dropped 4 bases and J dropped 7 bases, with 18 bases sitting between them. Here the CDR3 DNA reads TGTGCCAGCAGCGGGGGGGACAGGCTTATGGAGCAGTACTTC. The encoded protein is CASSGGDRLMEQYF. Variable domain in full (rest from reference TRBV5-4 and TRBJ2-7): ETGVTQSPTHLIKTRGQQVTLRCSSQSGHNTVSWYQQALGQGPQFIFQYYREEENGRGNFPPRFSGLQFPNYSSELNVNALELDDSALYLCASSGGDRLMEQYFGPGTRLTVT.

This clone has just one count. V is TRBV20-1 and J is TRBJ1-2; TRBD1 matches 9 bases. Trimming at V came to 6 bases and at J to 8 bases, leaving 4 bases not matched to a gene. The CDR3 contains 11 residues. Germline CDR1 is DFQATT and CDR2 is SNEGSKA (reference sequence). The CDR3 DNA sequence: TGCAGTGCGCGGACAGGGGACGGCTACACCTTC. This gives the protein CSARTGDGYTF.

J is TRBJ2-2 and V is TRBV4-1, with D possibly being TRBD2 (7 bases). Germline loops: CDR1 MGHRA, CDR2 YSYEKL. V was trimmed by 1 base and J by 6 bases, leaving 12 bases between them. The CDR3 is 15 residues long. This CDR3 is CASSQGRGGSGELFF. The CDR3 region has the DNA TGCGCCAGCAGCCAAGGACGCGGGGGCTCCGGGGAGCTGTTTTTT.

The CDR3 DNA is TGTGCCAGCAGTTCCCCACCGGGAGGGTACAATGAGCAGTTCTTC. Amino acids: CASSSPPGGYNEQFF. This sequence joins TRBV27 and TRBJ2-1; 8 bases are shared with TRBD2. Germline V gene sequence: CDR1 MNHEY, CDR2 SMNVEV (reference sequence). V shed 4 bases and J 4 bases; nucleotides not matched to a gene: 6. There are 15 residues in the CDR3.

The chain joins TRBV28 to TRBJ1-2; D possibly corresponds to TRBD1 (5 bases). Germline V gene data show CDR1 as MDHEN and CDR2 as SYDVKM. Trimming removed 3 bases at V and 0 bases at J, with 14 bases between. The CDR3 covers 16 residues. CDR3 nucleotide sequence: TGTGCCAGCAGTTTGCCTGCGGGGCCAACTAACTATGGCTACACCTTC. This translates into CASSLPAGPTNYGYTF.

The gene calls are TRBV29-1 and TRBJ2-3; 11 bases match TRBD2. CDR1 is SQVTM, CDR2 ANQGSEA, per germline. This CDR3 spans 14 amino acids. The junction had 1 base not matched to a gene; V was cut back by 2 bases and J by 3 bases. In DNA form, the CDR3 reads TGCAGCGTTGAAACTAGCGGGAGAACAGATACGCAGTATTTT. Its translation: CSVETSGRTDTQYF.

The gene calls are TRBV18 and TRBJ1-1, with D maybe TRBD1 (5 bases). Germline values: CDR1 KGHSH, CDR2 LQKENI. The CDR3 is 14 amino acids. Trimming took off 6 bases at V and 3 bases at J, with 14 bases between the two ends. The CDR3, as DNA: TGTGCCAGCTCGCGGCAGGGAATAGACACTGAAGCTTTCTTT. Its protein is CASSRQGIDTEAFF.

V usage is TRBV4-1 and J usage is TRBJ2-7; TRBD1 might be the D (7 bases). V was cut by 4 bases and J by 4 bases, with 20 bases left in between. CDR3 length: 16 amino acids. CDR1 is MGHRA and CDR2 is YSYEKL in the germline V gene. The CDR3 DNA sequence: TGCGCCAGCAGCCCGGCGACAGGGAGGTTTTGGTACGAGCAGTACTTC. Translating gives CASSPATGRFWYEQYF.

This clone has a single count. V gene TRBV5-1 combines with J gene TRBJ2-7; TRBD2 matches 10 bases. Germline trimming cut 4 bases from V and 4 bases from J; bases unmatched to any gene: 2. This CDR3 region has 13 residues. Germline CDR1 SGHRS, CDR2 YFSETQ. CDR3 protein: CASSTSGTYEQYF. The CDR3 DNA follows: TGCGCCAGCAGCACTAGCGGGACTTACGAGCAGTACTTC.

The chain links TRBV5-1 to TRBJ2-1, with D hard to call. The CDR3 has 12 amino acids. V lost 2 bases to trimming and J lost 9 bases, with 9 bases between them. Looked up from germline, CDR1 is SGHRS and CDR2 is YFSETQ. CDR3 sequence (DNA): TGCGCCAGCAGCTTAGCGTCTCCTGAGCAGTTCTTC. Translation: CASSLASPEQFF.

The genes are TRBV9 and TRBJ2-1, with D perhaps matching TRBD1 (5 bases). V was shortened by 0 bases and J by 7 bases, with 11 bases between the two germline ends. CDR1 and CDR2 from the germline V gene are SGDLS and YYNGEE. This CDR3 is 14 amino acids long. CDR3 sequence reads: CASSVVDIRNEQFF. DNA for the CDR3: TGTGCCAGCAGCGTAGTGGACATCCGGAATGAGCAGTTCTTC. Combining the CDR3 with reference TRBV9 and TRBJ2-1 gives the whole variable domain DSGVTQTPKHLITATGQRVTLRCSPRSGDLSVYWYQQSLDQGLQFLIQYYNGEERAKGNILERFSAQQFPDLHSELNLSSLELGDSALYFCASSVVDIRNEQFFGPGTRLTVL.

This chain joins TRBV2 and TRBJ2-1; TRBD2 agrees at 7 bases. Germline CDR1 and CDR2: SNHLY and FYNNEI. V shed 5 bases and J 9 bases; nucleotides not matched to a gene: 10. The CDR3 is 14 amino acids. The CDR3 sequence: CASSLAGVRAEQFF. The CDR3 DNA follows: TGTGCCAGCAGTCTCGCGGGAGTTAGGGCTGAGCAGTTCTTC. The full variable domain, its missing parts supplied by reference TRBV2 and TRBJ2-1, is EPEVTQTPSHQVTQMGQEVILRCVPISNHLYFYWYRQILGQKVEFLVSFYNNEISEKSEIFDDQFSVERPDGSNFTLKIRSTKLEDSAMYFCASSLAGVRAEQFFGPGTRLTVL.

The chain carries TRBV5-1 and TRBJ2-7; D is undetermined. This CDR3 is 16 amino acids long. CDR1 is SGHRS, CDR2 YFSETQ, per germline. V was trimmed by 0 bases and J by 2 bases, leaving 15 bases between them. CDR3 bases: TGCGCCAGCAGCTTGGGTCTGGGTGTCGAGGCCTACGAGCAGTACTTC. It encodes CASSLGLGVEAYEQYF.

This chain uses TRBV27 with TRBJ2-2, with TRBD1 identical over 8 bases. This CDR3 has 18 amino acids. Germline V lookup: CDR1 MNHEY, CDR2 SMNVEV (reference sequence). The ends lost 5 bases at V and 0 bases at J; junction bases unmatched: 11. The CDR3 spells CASSPNRQGPANTGELFF. The CDR3, as DNA: TGTGCCAGCAGTCCAAACCGACAGGGGCCCGCGAACACCGGGGAGCTGTTTTTT.

The genes are TRBV29-1 and TRBJ2-2; tentative D call: TRBD1 (6 bases). Germline V lookup: CDR1 SQVTM, CDR2 ANQGSEA. The CDR3 has 14 amino acids. V dropped 3 bases and J dropped 4 bases, with 12 bases sitting between them. This CDR3 is CSVDQGPVTGELFF. As DNA, the CDR3 is TGCAGCGTTGATCAGGGGCCAGTCACCGGGGAGCTGTTTTTT.

The J gene is TRBJ2-7, the V gene TRBV5-6, with 7 bases that match TRBD1. After removal of 4 bases from V and 2 bases from J, the junction contained 6 bases not matched to a gene. Per germline, CDR1 SGHDT and CDR2 YYEEEE. The CDR3 sequence is 14 residues long. The CDR3 DNA reads TGTGCCAGCAGCATCCGGGACAGCACCTACGAGCAGTACTTC. Translation gives CASSIRDSTYEQYF.

V usage is TRBV7-8 and J usage is TRBJ2-2; D might be TRBD2 (5 bases). From germline, CDR1 is SGHVS and CDR2 FQNEAQ. The CDR3 spans 17 residues. V was trimmed by 2 bases and J by 7 bases, leaving 20 bases between them. In DNA form, the CDR3 reads TGTGCCAGCAGCTTACGAGCAGGACTCGTTTTGGGCGGGGAGCTGTTTTTT. It yields the protein CASSLRAGLVLGGELFF. The variable domain in full, with the rest retrieved from reference TRBV7-8 and TRBJ2-2, is GAGVSQSPRYKVAKRGQDVALRCDPISGHVSLFWYQQALGQGPEFLTYFQNEAQLDKSGLPSDRFFAERPEGSVSTLKIQRTQQEDSAVYLCASSLRAGLVLGGELFFGEGSRLTVL.

The gene calls are TRBV2 and TRBJ2-5; 8 bases line up with TRBD2. Looked up from germline, CDR1 is SNHLY and CDR2 is FYNNEI. CDR3 length equals 14 residues. V lost 7 bases, J lost 4 bases, and 8 bases stayed unmatched. This CDR3 is CASMRRGGRETQYF. The CDR3 DNA reads TGTGCCAGCATGCGACGGGGGGGCCGAGAGACCCAGTACTTC.

CDR3 DNA sequence: TGTGCCAGCAGCGTCGGGGGACAGGGGGGTGAAAAACTGTTTTTT. Translated, it gives CASSVGGQGGEKLFF. The gene calls are TRBV9 and TRBJ1-4, with 11 bases that match TRBD1. The CDR3 extends over 15 amino acids. Germline trimming cut 2 bases from V and 7 bases from J; bases unmatched to any gene: 4. Germline CDR1 SGDLS, CDR2 YYNGEE.